These 32 T cell receptor beta chains share one sample of origin, sequenced in a study of tumor and adjacent non-tumor tissue in lung cancer. RNA was extracted from bulk tissue without any cell sorting. The library came from three nested PCR rounds adapted from ARM-PCR protocols. MiXCR, applied by TCRdb to the multiplex PCR reads, yields one record per CDR3 protein. The table includes about 200,000 distinct CDR3 sequences, 71% detected once. Material for sequencing was lung tumor tissue. The receptor source for this set is a man in his 60s with non-small cell lung cancer.

This clonotype was recorded a few times. The gene calls are TRBV12-3 or TRBV12-4 and TRBJ2-1; either TRBD1 or TRBD2 may fit D (6 bases each). The CDR3 contains 15 residues. The ends were cut back, 3 bases at V and 7 bases at J, with 16 bases in the middle. The CDR3 protein is CASSFGGGRGNEQFF. In DNA, the CDR3 is TGTGCCAGCAGTTTTGGTGGGGGCCGGGGGAATGAGCAGTTCTTC.

This clonotype was seen at least ten times. The chain links TRBV4-2 to TRBJ2-1, with 14 bases identical to TRBD2. V gave up 2 bases and J gave up 8 bases; unmatched junction bases: 11. There are 18 residues in the CDR3. CDR1 LGHNA and CDR2 YNFKEQ come from the germline V gene. The CDR3 bases are TGTGCCAGCAGCCAACTCCAGACTAGCGGGGGGGCATTGGATGAGCAGTTCTTC. This translates into CASSQLQTSGGALDEQFF.

The chain has TRBV4-1 and TRBJ2-7, with 8 positions matching TRBD2. The V gene's germline CDR1 is MGHRA and CDR2 YSYEKL. The CDR3 spans 16 residues. V lost 1 base, J lost 3 bases, and 8 bases stayed unmatched. The CDR3 protein is CASSQVLAGAGYEQYF. The CDR3 coding sequence is TGCGCCAGCAGCCAAGTTCTAGCGGGTGCTGGCTACGAGCAGTACTTC.

Concerning this clonotype itself: At one end, the junction sequence differs from germline, possibly due to a read error. The V call is TRBV5-1, the J call TRBJ1-3, with D unclear. CDR3 length: 14 residues. Per the germline V gene, CDR1 is SGHRS and CDR2 is YFSETQ. The CDR3 loop reads CASSLAGSGTTIYF. The CDR3, as DNA: TGCGCCAGCAGCTTGGCAGGCTCTGGAACCACCATATATTTT.

This clonotype showed up many times. The chain is built from TRBV11-3 and TRBJ2-7; 8 nucleotides agree with TRBD2. In germline, CDR1 is SGHNT, CDR2 YENEEA. The CDR3 contains 14 residues. V shed 5 bases, J shed 2 bases, and the junction held 5 bases outside the gene matches. CDR3 in amino acids: CASSPTRGAYEQYF. The CDR3 DNA sequence: TGTGCCAGCAGCCCGACGCGGGGGGCCTACGAGCAGTACTTC.

Turning to this clonotype: A junction end diverges from the germline sequence, so it may reflect a read error. The CDR3 spells CASRGRDRGNRPQHF. The CDR3 bases are TGTGCCAGCAGAGGTCGGGATAGGGGCAATCGGCCCCAGCATTTT. The rearrangement uses TRBV6-1 and TRBJ1-5, with a weak D call TRBD1 (5 bases). From germline, CDR1 is MNHNS and CDR2 SASEGT. CDR3 size: 15 residues.

J is TRBJ1-4 and V is TRBV5-1; the D gene is possibly TRBD1 (5 bases). Germline CDR1 SGHRS, CDR2 YFSETQ. V was clipped by 0 bases and J by 4 bases, with 10 bases between them. The CDR3 extends over 15 amino acids. The CDR3 bases are TGCGCCAGCAGCTTGGTATCAGGGCGTAATGAAAAACTGTTTTTT. This translates into CASSLVSGRNEKLFF.

This clonotype was recorded only once. This sequence may be a read error, since a much larger clone differs from it by one base. The rearrangement joins TRBV20-1 to TRBJ2-3, with 7 bases aligning to TRBD1. The CDR3 sequence is 13 residues long. Unmatched junction bases numbered 8, after V lost 6 bases and J lost 5 bases. Looked up from germline, CDR1 is DFQATT and CDR2 is SNEGSKA (reference sequence). CDR3: CSARGRVIDTQYF. The CDR3 bases are TGCAGTGCAAGGGGGCGTGTGATAGATACGCAGTATTTT.

The chain couples TRBV6-5 to TRBJ1-4; possibly TRBD1 for D (6 bases). V lost 5 bases to trimming and J lost 3 bases, with 16 bases between them. Germline lookup yields CDR1 MNHEY and CDR2 SVGAGI. The CDR3 has 16 residues. CDR3 protein: CASSERTVRSNEKLFF. The CDR3 coding sequence is TGTGCCAGCAGTGAGCGGACAGTGCGGTCTAATGAAAAACTGTTTTTT.

With respect to this clonotype: A junction end diverges from the germline sequence, so it may reflect a read error. The V and J genes are TRBV6-1 and TRBJ2-2, with a tentative D call TRBD2 (5 bases). The CDR3 totals 15 residues. Germline loops: CDR1 MNHNS, CDR2 SASEGT. The CDR3 DNA follows: TGTGCCAGCAGTGTCGAAGGCCCGAACACCGGGGAGCCGTTTTTT. Translating gives CASSVEGPNTGEPFF.

Notes on this clonotype: With a much larger clone just one base away, this may be a read error. The chain combines TRBV6-5 with TRBJ2-6, with D possibly being TRBD2 (6 bases). The length of the CDR3 is 17 residues. Germline CDR1 is MNHEY and CDR2 is SVGAGI. The V end lost 10 bases, the J end lost 2 bases, and 21 bases lay between the germline ends. The CDR3 is CAIRDWGEKPGANVLTF. The CDR3 region has the DNA TGTGCCATCAGGGACTGGGGGGAGAAGCCTGGGGCCAACGTCCTGACTTTC.

The CDR3 region has the DNA TGCAGCGCCTGGGGCTTTTTGAACACTGAAGCTTTCTTT. Amino acids: CSAWGFLNTEAFF. V gene TRBV29-1 combines with J gene TRBJ1-1; maybe TRBD1 (5 bases). The CDR3 sequence is 13 residues long. Per the germline V gene, CDR1 is SQVTM and CDR2 is ANQGSEA. Trimming cost V 7 bases and J 0 bases, with 12 bases left between them.

In regard to this clonotype: A much larger clone lies a single base off, so this may be a read error. The genes are TRBV20-1 and TRBJ2-1, with 11 positions matching TRBD2. The J segment lost 9 bases and the V segment lost 2 bases, leaving 12 bases of the junction unmatched. CDR3 size: 16 residues. Germline CDR1 and CDR2: DFQATT and SNEGSKA (reference sequence). CDR3: CSARHPLTSGVREQFF. The DNA of the CDR3 is TGCAGTGCTAGACATCCACTGACTAGCGGGGTCCGTGAGCAGTTCTTC.

As for this clonotype: Relative to the germline gene, one junction end is altered; a read error may explain this. The chain recombines TRBV6-5 with TRBJ2-1; D might be TRBD1 (5 bases). Looked up from germline, CDR1 is MNHEY and CDR2 is SVGAGI. CDR3 size: 17 residues. This CDR3 is CASNYSYRPSSYYEQFF. The CDR3 DNA reads as TGTGCCAGCAATTACTCGTACAGGCCGAGCTCCTACTATGAGCAGTTCTTC.

Note on this clonotype: Sequence at one end of the junction differs from germline and may be a read error. This rearrangement joins TRBV6-1 to TRBJ1-5; D unclear. Germline loops: CDR1 MNHNS, CDR2 SASEGT. The length of the CDR3 is 13 residues. The CDR3 sequence: CATREGTSQPHHF. CDR3 nucleotides: TGTGCCACCAGAGAGGGTACTAGTCAGCCCCATCATTTT.

The V gene is TRBV25-1, the J gene TRBJ2-3, with 12 bases that match TRBD2. Germline CDR1 is MGHDK and CDR2 is SYGVNS. The CDR3 has 14 amino acids. V was clipped by 8 bases and J by 6 bases; unmatched bases: 6. DNA of the CDR3: TGTGCCAGCCAGACTAGCGGGGGTGCCGATACGCAGTATTTT. This encodes CASQTSGGADTQYF.

Concerning this clonotype itself: At one boundary the junction diverges from the germline segment, which might be a read error. The CDR3 reads CSVQDGLLNTEAVF. The CDR3 nucleotides read TGCAGCGTCCAAGATGGACTCTTGAACACTGAAGCTGTCTTT. The chain employs TRBV29-1 and TRBJ1-1, with D unresolved. In germline, CDR1 is SQVTM, CDR2 ANQGSEA. The CDR3 is made up of 14 amino acids.

The V and J genes are TRBV2 and TRBJ1-6; tentatively, D is TRBD1 (5 bases). CDR3 length equals 15 residues. The V end was cut by 2 bases, the J end by 10 bases, with 15 bases between. Germline CDR1 and CDR2: SNHLY and FYNNEI. The CDR3 loop reads CASSEQAGVRSPLHF. CDR3 sequence (DNA): TGTGCCAGCAGTGAACAGGCGGGGGTCCGGTCACCCCTCCACTTT.

The chain has TRBV12-3 or TRBV12-4 and TRBJ2-7, with a tentative D call TRBD1 (6 bases). V lost 4 bases to trimming and J lost 3 bases, with 13 bases between them. This CDR3 is built from 14 residues. Here the CDR3 DNA reads TGTGCCAGCAGTTCCGGACAGAGTAGCTACGAGCAGTACTTC. Translating gives CASSSGQSSYEQYF.

As regards this clonotype: The junction departs from germline at one end; a sequencing error may be responsible. The rearrangement uses TRBV29-1 and TRBJ2-2; possibly TRBD1 for D (6 bases). The CDR3 is 14 residues long. CDR1 is SQVTM, CDR2 ANQGSEA, per germline. The CDR3 DNA reads TGCAGTGTTGATGGGCAGGGGAACACCTGGGAGCTGTTTTTT. It codes for CSVDGQGNTWELFF.

As concerns this clonotype: At one end, the junction sequence differs from germline, possibly due to a read error. The genes are TRBV6-7 and TRBJ2-1; 11 nucleotides agree with TRBD2. TRBV6-7 is an ORF, and what it does is uncertain. This CDR3 is 20 amino acids long. The CDR3 loop reads CASSYNSGLAGGPGRNEQSF. The CDR3 DNA is TGTGCCAGTAGTTATAATAGCGGGCTAGCGGGAGGCCCCGGGCGAAATGAGCAGTCCTTC.

About this clonotype: A much larger clone lies one base from this, so it may be a read error. The CDR3 here is CASSLAGGPRVKNIQYF. CDR3 coding DNA: TGTGCCAGCAGCTTAGCGGGAGGGCCGCGAGTCAAAAACATTCAGTACTTC. The chain recombines TRBV28 with TRBJ2-4; 11 nucleotides agree with TRBD2. Germline CDR1 is MDHEN and CDR2 is SYDVKM. This CDR3 is built from 17 residues. The V gene end was trimmed by 6 bases and the J gene end by 3 bases; junction bases not matched to a gene: 10.

Notes on this clonotype: Given a much more abundant clone one base away, this may be a read error. This chain connects TRBV6-6 to TRBJ1-2; 12 bases fit TRBD1. The CDR3 totals 16 residues. The germline V gene encodes CDR1 MNHNY and CDR2 SVGAGI (reference sequence). V shed 3 bases and J 8 bases; nucleotides not matched to a gene: 10. CDR3 bases: TGTGCCAGCAGTTATTGTGGGACAGGGGGCGCAGAAGGCTACACCTTC. Encoded protein: CASSYCGTGGAEGYTF.

In this sample, this clonotype turned up many times. The CDR3 DNA is TGTGCCAGCAATACGTTAGGGGGCGAATCCTACGAGCAGTACTTC. It codes for CASNTLGGESYEQYF. V gene TRBV11-2 combines with J gene TRBJ2-7; 7 positions agree with TRBD1. The V segment lost 7 bases and the J segment 1 base; nucleotides outside the gene matches: 10. CDR1 is SGHAT, CDR2 FQNNGV, per germline. The CDR3 runs to 15 residues.

The rearrangement joins TRBV12-3 or TRBV12-4 to TRBJ2-1; 10 bases are shared with TRBD2. This CDR3 comprises 16 residues. V gave up 7 bases and J gave up 6 bases; unmatched junction bases: 12. CDR3 region: CASIKGWASGGNEQFF. For the CDR3, the DNA is TGTGCCAGCATAAAAGGGTGGGCTAGCGGGGGCAATGAGCAGTTCTTC.

The gene calls are TRBV6-2 or TRBV6-3 and TRBJ1-6; no definite D call. The CDR3 has 14 amino acids. CDR1 is MNHEY, CDR2 SVGEGT, per germline. Trimming took 7 bases from V and 11 from J, leaving 18 bases between them. The CDR3 is CASKAEQPPAPLHF. The CDR3 coding sequence is TGTGCCAGCAAAGCGGAGCAACCTCCGGCACCCCTCCACTTT.

CDR3 amino acids: CAAPGLAAKPRYEQYF. The CDR3 DNA follows: TGTGCCGCCCCGGGCCTCGCAGCCAAACCAAGGTACGAGCAGTACTTC. This rearrangement joins TRBV21-1 to TRBJ2-7; no check of the table's D call, TRBD2, against the DNA was made. TRBV21-1 constitutes a pseudogene. The CDR3 length is 16 residues.

Concerning this clonotype itself: This may be a read error, as it is one base from a much larger clone. The chain is built from TRBV12-3 or TRBV12-4 and TRBJ2-7, with D possibly matching TRBD1 (6 bases). The CDR3 consists of 12 residues. This chain's CDR3 is CASSQRTVEQHF. The CDR3 region has the DNA TGTGCCAGCAGTCAGAGGACAGTTGAGCAGCACTTC.

A note on this clonotype: Relative to the germline gene, one junction end is altered; a read error may explain this. The V call is TRBV6-2 or TRBV6-3, the J call TRBJ2-7; unclear D gene. The CDR3 loop spans 13 amino acids. Germline V gene lookup returns CDR1 MNHEY and CDR2 SVGEGT. The CDR3 nucleotides are TGTGCCAGCACCCTTCCCCTCCGGTACGAGCAGAACTTC. Amino acid sequence: CASTLPLRYEQNF.

A word on this clonotype: This may be a read error, as it is one base from a much larger clone. The rearrangement joins TRBV29-1 to TRBJ1-1; D gene uncertain. This CDR3 spans 10 amino acids. Looked up from germline, CDR1 is SQVTM and CDR2 is ANQGSEA. CDR3 in DNA: TGCAGAACTCTGAACACTGAAGCTTTCTTT. Its translation is CRTLNTEAFF.

For this clonotype: This may come from a read error, since a much larger clone is one base off. The rearrangement joins TRBV12-3 or TRBV12-4 to TRBJ2-5; the match to TRBD1 covers 7 bases. The CDR3 consists of 13 residues. After removal of 5 bases from V and 3 bases from J, the junction contained 3 bases not matched to a gene. Here the CDR3 reads CASSTQGEETQYF. CDR3 coding DNA: TGTGCCAGCAGTACTCAGGGGGAAGAGACCCAGTACTTC.

About this clonotype itself: In this CDR3 the conserved last residue, phenylalanine or tryptophan, is missing, so a read error is likely. The DNA is left out, because the CDR3 cannot be placed on it with certainty; the CDR3 is given as TCRdb lists it. The CDR3: CTSSLAEYGCTC. The rearrangement joins TRBV12-3 or TRBV12-4 to TRBJ1-2. Ends included, the CDR3 has 12 residues.